A single sample gave rise to the 18 T cell receptor beta chains below, sequenced in a study of identical twins. From the 5' RACE reads, TCRdb called clonotypes with MiXCR, one entry per CDR3 protein. The sample lists about 1.7 million distinct CDR3 sequences, around a third seen once, with about 0.25% in the top ten. Input material: cord blood. Every receptor here comes from a newborn girl in good health.

This chain uses TRBV3-1 with TRBJ2-1; 8 nucleotides match TRBD2. From germline, CDR1 is LGHDT and CDR2 YNNKEL (reference sequence). V trimming: 4 bases; J trimming: 0 bases; junction bases outside the gene matches: 8. The CDR3 runs 17 residues. The CDR3 here is CASSPGLAALSYNEQFF. The CDR3 coding sequence is TGTGCCAGCAGCCCTGGACTAGCAGCCCTCTCCTACAATGAGCAGTTCTTC.

This clonotype was picked up a small number of times. This chain joins TRBV6-5 and TRBJ2-5; D may be TRBD2 (6 bases). Germline assignment: CDR1 MNHEY and CDR2 SVGAGI. This CDR3 is 14 amino acids long. V was clipped by 7 bases and J by 2 bases, with 14 bases between them. In nucleotides, the CDR3 is TGTGCCAGCACACACGGGAGTCGGCAAGAGACCCAGTACTTC. Translation: CASTHGSRQETQYF.

This clonotype showed up just a few times. The rearrangement uses TRBV6-7 and TRBJ1-5, with D possibly matching TRBD1 (5 bases). TRBV6-7 is labeled an ORF, and its function is uncertain. This CDR3 is 16 amino acids long. V lost 5 bases and J lost 0, with 14 bases in between. This CDR3 is CASSPPGCYSNQPQHF. The CDR3 nucleotides read TGTGCCAGCAGTCCCCCAGGGTGTTATAGCAATCAGCCCCAGCATTTT.

Concerning this clonotype: The junction differs from germline at one of its ends, possibly a read error. V usage is TRBV7-2 and J usage is TRBJ2-4; possible D gene TRBD1, 6 bases. Germline V CDR1 and CDR2: SGHTA, FQGNSA. This CDR3 has 14 amino acids. The CDR3 reads CASSQQGPLYEQSF. The CDR3 bases are TGTGCCAGCAGCCAACAGGGCCCCCTTTACGAGCAGTCCTTC.

The sample holds many counts of this clonotype. V gene TRBV10-3 combines with J gene TRBJ2-4; D gene uncertain. From germline, CDR1 is ENHRY and CDR2 SYGVKD. The ends were cut back, 0 bases at V and 3 bases at J, with 21 bases in the middle. This CDR3 contains 19 residues. The CDR3 sequence is CAISESGTIPIFGKNIQYF. The CDR3 DNA is TGTGCCATCAGTGAGTCGGGTACAATTCCGATTTTTGGCAAAAACATTCAGTACTTC.

CDR3: CASSLFSWGTYTDTQYF. CDR3 DNA: TGTGCCAGTAGCCTATTTTCGTGGGGGACCTACACAGATACGCAGTATTTT. V and J are TRBV19 and TRBJ2-3; D may correspond to TRBD1 or TRBD2 (5 bases each). V was pared by 6 bases and J by 2 bases, with 21 bases between. Germline V CDR1 and CDR2: LNHDA, SQIVND (reference sequence). The CDR3 totals 17 residues.

This clonotype occurred a few times. The genes are TRBV3-1 and TRBJ2-7; D gene unclear. The V gene lost 0 bases and the J gene lost 2 bases, with 14 bases spanning the gap. There are 16 residues in the CDR3. Germline-derived CDR1 and CDR2 are LGHDT and YNNKEL (reference sequence). The chain's CDR3 is CASSQDRLRPPYEQYF. The CDR3, as DNA: TGTGCCAGCAGCCAAGATCGCCTCCGGCCGCCCTACGAGCAGTACTTC.

J is TRBJ2-3 and V is TRBV2; tentative D call: TRBD2 (5 bases). Germline assignment: CDR1 SNHLY and CDR2 FYNNEI. Trimming stripped 7 bases from V and 0 bases from J, with 14 bases between. The CDR3 spans 15 residues. DNA for the CDR3: TGTGCCAGCACGCGGGCTTACTCTAGCACAGATACGCAGTATTTT. Translated, it gives CASTRAYSSTDTQYF.

The chain is built from TRBV28 and TRBJ2-2, with 8 bases fitting TRBD1. This CDR3 has 16 amino acids. V lost 4 bases, J lost 0 bases, and 4 bases stayed unmatched. Germline values: CDR1 MDHEN, CDR2 SYDVKM. CDR3 protein: CASSSPGGSNTGELFF. CDR3 DNA: TGTGCCAGCAGTTCCCCAGGGGGCTCGAACACCGGGGAGCTGTTTTTT. The full variable domain, in which reference TRBV28 and TRBJ2-2 provide the parts outside the CDR3, is DVKVTQSSRYLVKRTGEKVFLECVQDMDHENMFWYRQDPGLGLRLIYFSYDVKMKEKGDIPEGYSVSREKKERFSLILESASTNQTSMYLCASSSPGGSNTGELFFGEGSRLTVL.

The gene calls are TRBV6-2 or TRBV6-3 and TRBJ1-5; TRBD1 might be the D (6 bases). The germline V and J ends were trimmed by 6 bases and 5 bases, with 17 bases remaining between them. Germline V lookup: CDR1 MNHEY, CDR2 SVGEGT. The CDR3 is 15 residues long. CDR3 sequence: CASRLRVGADQPQHF. CDR3 bases: TGTGCCAGCAGACTTAGGGTGGGGGCGGATCAGCCCCAGCATTTT.

The J gene is TRBJ2-7, the V gene TRBV7-2; the D gene is possibly TRBD2 (5 bases). Trimming stripped 7 bases from V and 0 bases from J, with 13 bases between. Germline CDR1 SGHTA, CDR2 FQGNSA. This CDR3 is 14 amino acids long. For the CDR3, the DNA is TGTGCCAGCACCGCGGGTACGGTCTCCTACGAGCAGTACTTC. Amino acids: CASTAGTVSYEQYF.

This clonotype was found a few times. The rearrangement joins TRBV4-1 to TRBJ2-1; D is ambiguous. Germline CDR1 is MGHRA and CDR2 is YSYEKL. The CDR3 has 13 amino acids. V lost 0 bases and J lost 5, with 5 bases in between. The DNA for the CDR3 is TGCGCCAGCAGCCAAGATCCCCACAATGAGCAGTTCTTC. Amino acid sequence: CASSQDPHNEQFF.

This clonotype has ten or more counts. The rearrangement uses TRBV28 and TRBJ2-7, with 7 bases matching TRBD2. CDR1 and CDR2 (germline): MDHEN, SYDVKM. This CDR3 comprises 12 residues. With V trimmed by 3 bases and J by 6 bases, 2 bases remained unmatched. In DNA form, the CDR3 reads TGTGCCAGCAGTTTTTGGGGGGGCGAGCAGTACTTC. Its translation: CASSFWGGEQYF.

This clonotype was counted a single time. The rearrangement uses TRBV5-5 and TRBJ2-5; D is perhaps TRBD1 or TRBD2 (5 bases each). Trimming pared 3 bases from V and 5 bases from J, leaving 14 bases between. Germline loops: CDR1 SGHKS, CDR2 YYEKEE (reference sequence). This CDR3 contains 14 residues. The CDR3, as DNA: TGTGCCAGCAGCTGGCCCGGGACCAAGGAGACCCAGTACTTC. This encodes CASSWPGTKETQYF.

The V and J genes are TRBV3-1 and TRBJ2-1; TRBD2 matches at 8 bases. Germline assignment: CDR1 LGHDT and CDR2 YNNKEL (reference sequence). The V gene end was trimmed by 4 bases and the J gene end by 10 bases; junction bases not matched to a gene: 3. CDR3 length equals 12 residues. CDR3 nucleotides: TGTGCCAGCAGCCGGACTAGCCCCGAGCAGTTCTTC. This gives the protein CASSRTSPEQFF.

There are a few counts of this clonotype. J is TRBJ2-7 and V is TRBV5-6, with no clear D. The CDR3 totals 14 residues. Trimming took 2 bases from V and 2 from J, leaving 11 bases between them. Germline CDR1 is SGHDT and CDR2 is YYEEEE. The CDR3 coding sequence is TGTGCCAGCAGCTTTGGGCAGTACACCTACGAGCAGTACTTC. Translation: CASSFGQYTYEQYF. Drawing the rest from reference TRBV5-6 and TRBJ2-7, the complete variable domain is DAGVTQSPTHLIKTRGQQVTLRCSPKSGHDTVSWYQQALGQGPQFIFQYYEEEERQRGNFPDRFSGHQFPNYSSELNVNALLLGDSALYLCASSFGQYTYEQYFGPGTRLTVT.

The V call is TRBV20-1, the J call TRBJ1-4; perhaps TRBD1 as D (6 bases). Per the germline V gene, CDR1 is DFQATT and CDR2 is SNEGSKA (reference sequence). The CDR3 consists of 14 residues. V was clipped by 5 bases and J by 4 bases, with 14 bases between them. CDR3 region: CSALQGRDNEKLFF. The CDR3, as DNA: TGCAGTGCTCTACAGGGACGGGATAATGAAAAACTGTTTTTT.

The chain uses TRBV3-1 and TRBJ2-2, with D hard to call. Trimming shortened V by 6 bases and J by 4 bases, and 9 bases separated the two germline ends. The CDR3 covers 13 residues. Per the germline V gene, CDR1 is LGHDT and CDR2 is YNNKEL (reference sequence). Here the CDR3 DNA reads TGTGCCAGCAGAGTAGGCACCACCGGGGAGCTGTTTTTT. Translated: CASRVGTTGELFF.